The 8 T cell receptor beta chains reported below all come from one sample, sequenced in a study of blood T cell repertoires in COVID-19. Profiled with immunoSEQ multiplex PCR; TCRdb holds only in-frame clones, not every one. This sample has about 68,000 clones, with 75% to 90% found just once. The sample consisted of peripheral blood. All receptors come from a man aged 45 to 65 with active COVID-19.

The rearrangement uses TRBV12-5 and TRBJ1-1, with 8 bases identical to TRBD1. CDR1 and CDR2 from the germline V gene are LGHNT and FRNRAP. Trimming at V came to 0 bases and at J to 4 bases, leaving 13 bases not matched to a gene. CDR3 size: 18 residues. The CDR3 protein is CASGLVLGLAGGLTEAFF. CDR3 bases: TGTGCTAGTGGTTTGGTACTGGGCCTGGCAGGGGGCCTCACTGAAGCTTTCTTT.

V gene TRBV5-5 combines with J gene TRBJ1-1; D may be TRBD1 (5 bases). The length of the CDR3 is 14 residues. Germline CDR1 is SGHKS and CDR2 is YYEKEE (reference sequence). V lost 0 bases to trimming and J lost 4 bases, with 10 bases between them. CDR3: CASSLAGGITEAFF. The CDR3 DNA follows: TGTGCCAGCAGCTTGGCTGGGGGGATCACTGAAGCTTTCTTT.

This chain's CDR3 is CASSLRGDNSGNTIYF. The CDR3 nucleotides read TGTGCCAGCAGCTTAAGGGGTGACAACTCTGGAAACACCATATATTTT. The rearrangement uses TRBV21-1 and TRBJ1-3; the table's D call, TRBD1, was not checked against the DNA. TRBV21-1 represents a pseudogene. The CDR3 has 16 residues.

The V call is TRBV14, the J call TRBJ1-1, with 8 bases fitting TRBD1. The germline V gene encodes CDR1 SGHDN and CDR2 FVKESK. This CDR3 region has 16 residues. J lost 1 base, V lost 2 bases, and 6 bases had no gene match. The CDR3 loop is CASSQFPGQENTEAFF. CDR3 sequence (DNA): TGTGCCAGCAGCCAATTCCCGGGACAGGAGAACACTGAAGCTTTCTTT.

The count of this clone is one. The chain uses TRBV13 and TRBJ2-6, with D tentatively TRBD1 (6 bases). This CDR3 spans 20 amino acids. Trimming cost V 4 bases and J 0 bases, with 22 bases left between them. Germline V gives CDR1 PRHDT, CDR2 FYEKMQ (reference sequence). CDR3 sequence (DNA): TGTGCCAGCAGCTCCTCAACTGGACAGATTACACTCTCTGGGGCCAACGTCCTGACTTTC. Encoded protein: CASSSSTGQITLSGANVLTF. The full variable domain, rest sourced from reference TRBV13 and TRBJ2-6, is AAGVIQSPRHLIKEKRETATLKCYPIPRHDTVYWYQQGPGQDPQFLISFYEKMQSDKGSIPDRFSAQQFSDYHSELNMSSLELGDSALYFCASSSSTGQITLSGANVLTFGAGSRLTVL.

This chain links TRBV5-1 with TRBJ2-5, with 10 bases lining up with TRBD2. V shed 0 bases and J 0 bases; nucleotides not matched to a gene: 8. The CDR3 runs to 18 residues. Germline V CDR1 and CDR2: SGHRS, YFSETQ. The CDR3 DNA sequence: TGCGCCAGCAGCTTGGGAGGTAGCGGGGGGTCGTACCAAGAGACCCAGTACTTC. This encodes CASSLGGSGGSYQETQYF.

The V call is TRBV24-1, the J call TRBJ2-3; 8 bases are a match to TRBD2. Germline assignment: CDR1 KGHDR and CDR2 SFDVKD. Losses at the gene ends were 9 bases for V and 6 bases for J; bases not matched to a gene: 10. The CDR3 totals 14 residues. The CDR3 region is CATAPAGGMDTQYF. The CDR3 DNA reads TGTGCCACCGCTCCCGCGGGGGGCATGGATACGCAGTATTTT.

V gene TRBV27 combines with J gene TRBJ2-7, with TRBD1 identical over 8 bases. Looked up from germline, CDR1 is MNHEY and CDR2 is SMNVEV (reference sequence). This CDR3 is 15 amino acids long. V shed 3 bases, J shed 1 base, and the junction held 5 bases outside the gene matches. The CDR3 DNA follows: TGTGCCAGCAGTTTTGGACAGGGCGCATCCTACGAGCAGTACTTC. Protein sequence: CASSFGQGASYEQYF.